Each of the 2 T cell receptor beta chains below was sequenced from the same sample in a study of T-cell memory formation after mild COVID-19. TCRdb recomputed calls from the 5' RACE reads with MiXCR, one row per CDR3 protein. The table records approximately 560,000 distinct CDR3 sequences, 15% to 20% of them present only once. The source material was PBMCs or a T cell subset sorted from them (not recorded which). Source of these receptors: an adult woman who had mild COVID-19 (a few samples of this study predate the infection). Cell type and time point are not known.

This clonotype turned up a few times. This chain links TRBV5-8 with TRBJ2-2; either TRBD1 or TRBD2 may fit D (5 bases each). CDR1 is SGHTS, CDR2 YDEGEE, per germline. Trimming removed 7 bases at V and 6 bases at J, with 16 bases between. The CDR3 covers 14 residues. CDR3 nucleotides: TGTGCCAGCCATCCTAGCAGAGGGGCCGGGGAGCTGTTTTTT. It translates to CASHPSRGAGELFF.

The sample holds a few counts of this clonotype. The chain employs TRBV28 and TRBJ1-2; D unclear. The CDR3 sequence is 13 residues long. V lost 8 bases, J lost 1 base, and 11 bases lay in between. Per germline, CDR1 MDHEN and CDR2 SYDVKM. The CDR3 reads CASGLGINYGYTF. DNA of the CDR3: TGTGCCAGCGGACTGGGGATTAACTATGGCTACACCTTC.